This T cell receptor (beta chain) was found in a study of T and B cells in COVID-19 patients. V shed 3 bases and J shed 1 base, with 9 bases lying between them. This CDR3 region has 14 residues. CDR1 and CDR2 (germline): MNHEY, SMNVEV (reference sequence). By sample share, this clonotype is medium-sized. BIOMED2 TRB-A/B primer pools were used in multiplex TRB PCR. TCRdb itself ran the multiplex PCR reads through MiXCR, one entry per CDR3 protein. The sample holds around 10,000 distinct CDR3 sequences, roughly a third seen once. Each TRB amplification used roughly 220-550 ng of genomic DNA from blood. The chain is built from TRBV27 and TRBJ1-1, with a possible D match to TRBD1 (6 bases). Sequenced material: blood. The sequence was collected from a human donor with active COVID-19. In DNA, the CDR3 is TGTGCCAGCAGTTTCCTGACAGGGAACACTGAAGCTTTCTTT. Its protein is CASSFLTGNTEAFF.